Following are 10 T cell receptor beta chains from one sample sequenced in a study of blood T cell repertoires in COVID-19. This table comes from immunoSEQ multiplex PCR, and its TCRdb copy is limited to in-frame clones, with some not included. Found here are fewer than 90,000 clones, 80% to 90% of them singletons; the top ten hold more than 15%. The sample taken for sequencing was peripheral blood. These receptors came from a man older than 75 in a cohort sampled during active COVID-19.

CDR3 residues: CASSSGVTEAFF. The CDR3, as DNA: TGTGCCAGCAGTTCAGGGGTCACTGAAGCTTTCTTT. The rearrangement links TRBV7-8 to TRBJ1-1; possible D gene TRBD1, 6 bases. CDR3 length: 12 amino acids. Trimming took 6 bases from V and 4 from J, leaving 9 bases between them. CDR1 is SGHVS, CDR2 FQNEAQ, per germline.

CDR3 coding DNA: TGTGCCAGCAGTGAACTAGCGGGGGCCAAAAACATTCAGTACTTC. This translates into CASSELAGAKNIQYF. The chain employs TRBV2 and TRBJ2-4; 9 nucleotides align to TRBD2. There are 15 residues in the CDR3. Germline V gene sequence: CDR1 SNHLY, CDR2 FYNNEI. Germline trimming cut 2 bases from V and 1 base from J; bases unmatched to any gene: 0. The full variable domain, rest sourced from reference TRBV2 and TRBJ2-4, is EPEVTQTPSHQVTQMGQEVILRCVPISNHLYFYWYRQILGQKVEFLVSFYNNEISEKSEIFDDQFSVERPDGSNFTLKIRSTKLEDSAMYFCASSELAGAKNIQYFGAGTRLSVL.

This chain uses TRBV12-3 or TRBV12-4 with TRBJ2-7, with a possible D match to TRBD1 (6 bases). The CDR3 is 13 amino acids. Trimming removed 5 bases from V and 6 bases from J, with 14 bases in between. Here the CDR3 reads CASSAGTPFEQYF. DNA for the CDR3: TGTGCCAGCAGTGCCGGGACACCGTTCGAGCAGTACTTC.

This clone was recorded a few times. The chain joins TRBV10-3 to TRBJ2-7, with TRBD1 identical over 7 bases. With 2 bases clipped from V and 2 bases from J, the junction kept 6 bases outside the gene matches. Germline CDR1 is ENHRY and CDR2 is SYGVKD. The CDR3 extends over 15 amino acids. CDR3 bases: TGTGCCATCAGTGAGGCGACAGGGTGGGCCTACGAGCAGTACTTC. Its protein product is CAISEATGWAYEQYF.

The rearrangement links TRBV29-1 to TRBJ2-1, with a possible D match to TRBD2 (7 bases). This CDR3 comprises 20 residues. Germline values: CDR1 SQVTM, CDR2 ANQGSEA. V gave up 4 bases and J gave up 0 bases, with 28 bases separating them. The CDR3 DNA reads as TGCAGCGTTGTGGCCCCGGGGGGCGCCTTCTTTAGGAGCTCCTACAATGAGCAGTTCTTC. It encodes CSVVAPGGAFFRSSYNEQFF.

This chain connects TRBV5-1 to TRBJ2-5; 8 positions agree with TRBD2. This CDR3 comprises 18 residues. Trimming at V came to 2 bases and at J to 5 bases, leaving 17 bases not matched to a gene. Germline V gene sequence: CDR1 SGHRS, CDR2 YFSETQ. In DNA form, the CDR3 reads TGCGCCAGCAGCTTCCTGGCGGGGGGCAGGGGAGCGGTGGAGACCCAGTACTTC. Amino acid sequence: CASSFLAGGRGAVETQYF.

The genes are TRBV7-6 and TRBJ2-1, with TRBD2 matching 7 bases. V lost 5 bases to trimming and J lost 3 bases; unmatched junction nucleotides: 7. This CDR3 contains 15 residues. Germline V gives CDR1 SGHVS, CDR2 FNYEAQ. DNA of the CDR3: TGTGCCAGCAGCCCCATGGCGGGGGACTACAATGAGCAGTTCTTC. Protein product: CASSPMAGDYNEQFF.

This chain's CDR3 is CASSPGQGPTEAFF. In nucleotides, the CDR3 is TGTGCCAGCTCACCTGGACAGGGCCCCACTGAAGCTTTCTTT. This chain links TRBV18 with TRBJ1-1; 8 positions agree with TRBD1. The CDR3 is made up of 14 amino acids. Germline trimming cut 3 bases from V and 4 bases from J; bases unmatched to any gene: 4. CDR1 and CDR2 (germline): KGHSH, LQKENI.

The chain combines TRBV5-1 with TRBJ2-7, with 7 bases lining up with TRBD1. The CDR3 has 16 amino acids. V was clipped by 0 bases and J by 0 bases; unmatched bases: 6. The germline V gene encodes CDR1 SGHRS and CDR2 YFSETQ. The CDR3 loop is CASSLAGTVGSYEQYF. The CDR3 nucleotides are TGCGCCAGCAGCTTGGCCGGGACAGTAGGCTCCTACGAGCAGTACTTC. Variable domain in full (rest from reference TRBV5-1 and TRBJ2-7): KAGVTQTPRYLIKTRGQQVTLSCSPISGHRSVSWYQQTPGQGLQFLFEYFSETQRNKGNFPGRFSGRQFSNSRSEMNVSTLELGDSALYLCASSLAGTVGSYEQYFGPGTRLTVT.

This chain joins TRBV3-1 (or the pseudogene TRBV3-2) and TRBJ2-2; D may be TRBD2 (5 bases). The ends were cut back, 7 bases at V and 9 bases at J, with 30 bases in the middle. This CDR3 has 18 residues. The germline gives CDR1 LGHDT, CDR2 YNNKEL (reference sequence). For the CDR3, the DNA is TGTGCCAGCACCCCCACTTCCTTGGGATCCGGGGTTATCAGGGAGCTGTTTTTT. Its translation is CASTPTSLGSGVIRELFF.